This T cell receptor beta chain derives from a study of lymphopenia after photon versus proton radiotherapy. Study-wide findings and caveats: Larger post-nadir TCR diversity loss correlated inversely with survival in deceased patients. Relative stability marked proton patients; photon patients lost diversity and naive cells. Oligoclonal CD8+ Temra expansion after nadir drove photon patients' diversity drop.

Produced via immunoSEQ multiplex PCR; TCRdb's table is partial and in-frame only. The repertoire holds about 60,000 clones, with about 81% as singletons. V was clipped by 3 bases and J by 6 bases, with 11 bases between them. CDR1 is KGHSH, CDR2 LQKENI, per germline. This CDR3 has 14 residues. The sample holds one count of this clone. Its antigen is currently unknown. This specimen consisted of peripheral blood, obtained from a patient treated with proton-based radiotherapy. This TCR was recovered from a man between 60 and 75 years old with pancreatic cancer. The rearrangement joins TRBV18 to TRBJ2-2, with D uncertain. In DNA, the CDR3 is TGTGCCAGCTCACCCCAAGGAGTGGCCGGGGAGCTGTTTTTT. Amino acid sequence: CASSPQGVAGELFF. The full variable domain, with the rest looked up from reference TRBV18 and TRBJ2-2, is NAGVMQNPRHLVRRRGQEARLRCSPMKGHSHVYWYRQLPEEGLKFMVYLQKENIIDESGMPKERFSAEFPKEGPSILRIQQVVRGDSAAYFCASSPQGVAGELFFGEGSRLTVL.